This T cell receptor beta chain was recorded in a study of blood T cell repertoires in COVID-19. The germline gives CDR1 LNHNV, CDR2 YYDKDF (reference sequence). The CDR3 totals 14 residues. V dropped 3 bases and J dropped 2; count of bases not matched to a gene: 4. Cohorts were assigned according to the clinical history that participants reported. The table came from immunoSEQ multiplex PCR; TCRdb's copy has only in-frame clones and leaves some out. This sample has under 300,000 clones, with approximately 91% found just once. The TCR was taken from a woman in her thirties or forties with acute COVID-19. Material: PBMCs or T cells enriched from blood (not recorded which). The rearrangement links TRBV15 to TRBJ2-7; 7 bases are shared with TRBD1. The CDR3 loop is CATSRDRITYEQYF. Here the CDR3 DNA reads TGTGCCACCAGCAGGGACAGGATAACCTACGAGCAGTACTTC. The whole variable domain, filled in from reference TRBV15 and TRBJ2-7, reads DAMVIQNPRYQVTQFGKPVTLSCSQTLNHNVMYWYQQKSSQAPKLLFHYYDKDFNNEADTPDNFQSRRPNTSFCFLDIRSPGLGDTAMYLCATSRDRITYEQYFGPGTRLTVT.